This T cell receptor beta chain was observed in a study of immune characterization of retroperitoneal liposarcoma. This clonotype was seen at least ten times. TCRdb passed the PCR reads through MiXCR, listing each CDR3 protein once. Of some 10,000 distinct CDR3 sequences in the sample, about a quarter were seen once. This TCR was recovered from a male donor with retroperitoneal liposarcoma. The material sequenced was tumor tissue.

This CDR3 is CASTTQGGLGNQPQHF. CDR3 bases: TGTGCCAGCACCACACAGGGGGGGCTGGGCAATCAGCCCCAGCATTTT. The chain carries TRBV7-2 and TRBJ1-5; TRBD1 matches 8 bases. The V and J ends lost 7 bases and 2 bases, in that order; junction bases with no gene match: 10. The CDR3 runs 16 residues. The V gene's germline CDR1 is SGHTA and CDR2 FQGNSA.